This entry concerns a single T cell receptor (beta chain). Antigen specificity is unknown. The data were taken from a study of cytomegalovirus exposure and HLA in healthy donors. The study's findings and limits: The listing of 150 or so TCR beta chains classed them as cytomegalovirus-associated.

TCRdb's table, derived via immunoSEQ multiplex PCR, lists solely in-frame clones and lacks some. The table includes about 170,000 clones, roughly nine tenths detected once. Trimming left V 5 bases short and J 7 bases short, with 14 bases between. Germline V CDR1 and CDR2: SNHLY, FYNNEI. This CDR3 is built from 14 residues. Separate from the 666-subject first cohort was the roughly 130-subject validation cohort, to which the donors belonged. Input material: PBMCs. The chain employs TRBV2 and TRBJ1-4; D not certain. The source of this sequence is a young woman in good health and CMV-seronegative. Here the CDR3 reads CASSRSTSAEKLFF. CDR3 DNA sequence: TGTGCCAGCAGTAGGTCGACATCGGCTGAAAAACTGTTTTTT.